Below, 4 T cell receptor beta chains from the same sample are listed, as sequenced in a study of control samples from healthy donors and cancer patients. Using immunoSEQ multiplex PCR, the repertoire was profiled, and TCRdb retains in-frame clones only, with some absent. There are approximately 170,000 clones in the sample; roughly 89% occur only once, and 1.1% to 1.5% lies in the top ten. Sequenced input: blood. The source is a woman in her forties or fifties in good health.

The chain is built from TRBV5-1 and TRBJ2-5, with no clear D. Trimming took off 3 bases at V and 2 bases at J, with 5 bases between the two ends. The length of the CDR3 is 12 residues. Germline V lookup: CDR1 SGHRS, CDR2 YFSETQ. CDR3 region: CASSSQQETQYF. DNA for the CDR3: TGCGCCAGCAGCTCACAGCAAGAGACCCAGTACTTC.

This rearrangement joins TRBV30 to TRBJ1-5; weak D call: TRBD1 (5 bases). The V gene lost 0 bases and the J gene lost 0 bases, with 12 bases spanning the gap. The germline CDR1 and CDR2 sequences are GTSNPN and SVGIG (reference sequence). CDR3 length: 16 residues. The chain's CDR3 is CAWSVPWGSSNQPQHF. The CDR3 nucleotides are TGTGCCTGGAGTGTACCGTGGGGGAGTAGCAATCAGCCCCAGCATTTT.

This chain joins TRBV28 and TRBJ1-1, with TRBD1 as a possible D gene (6 bases). Trimming removed 7 bases at V and 4 bases at J, with 16 bases between. The V gene's germline CDR1 is MDHEN and CDR2 SYDVKM. CDR3 length: 14 amino acids. The CDR3 DNA sequence: TGTGCCAGCAAGGAGGGGAGGGGGATCACTGAAGCTTTCTTT. Its translation is CASKEGRGITEAFF.

The V and J genes are TRBV3-1 (or the pseudogene TRBV3-2) and TRBJ1-2; weak D call: TRBD1 (5 bases). Trimming cost V 2 bases and J 4 bases, with 11 bases left between them. Per germline, CDR1 LGHDT and CDR2 YNNKEL (reference sequence). The CDR3 has 14 amino acids. CDR3 sequence reads: CASSQLDIFYGYTF. DNA for the CDR3: TGTGCCAGCAGCCAACTGGACATCTTCTATGGCTACACCTTC.